Listed below are T cell receptor beta chains from one sample, sequenced in a study of blood T cell repertoires in COVID-19. The assay was immunoSEQ multiplex PCR, and TCRdb's table has in-frame clones only and misses some. The table shows about 180,000 clones, with roughly 80% occurring only once. The sample consisted of peripheral blood. These receptors were obtained from a woman in her 70s with acute or convalescent COVID-19. Each CDR3 is given without its conserved first and last residue. The order of the fields is D gene, clone size, V gene, CDR3 protein. A D gene is named only where the DNA matches it firmly. Clone size is given for some rows only: seen once, a few or many times, or a class if the clone is expanded.

>TRBD1|few|TRBV4-1
ASSQPDRSSPAF
>TRBD2|NA|TRBV7-9
ASSSGLAGVKRTDTQY
>NA|NA|TRBV4-2
ASSQIFTGIRNTEAF
>TRBD2|NA|TRBV10-3
AIKLPSGNNEQF
>TRBD1|NA|TRBV4-1
ASSQADRGYTIY
>TRBD1|NA|TRBV30
AWGLRRTGNTEAF
>TRBD1|NA|TRBV5-6
ASSPQGASGYT
>TRBD2|NA|TRBV7-2
ASSFPGRGGFF
>TRBD2|NA|TRBV6-5
ASPFGGTRAYEQY
>TRBD2|once|TRBV5-4
ASSFGPPAGVGKTQY
>NA|NA|TRBV5-1
ASSFGGTGNEQF
>NA|NA|TRBV15
ATSRFPSYEQY
>NA|once|TRBV12-3/TRBV12-4
ASSFRNNSPLH
>TRBD1|few|TRBV2
ASIPRDRGLGDTQY
>NA|few|TRBV30
AWSGQQGVNTEAF
>NA|few|TRBV6-2/TRBV6-3
ASSYNAGNSPLH
>TRBD1|NA|TRBV3-1/TRBV3-2
ASSQADRDFYGYT
>NA|NA|TRBV6-2/TRBV6-3
ASSYRGAQY
>TRBD2|NA|TRBV7-2
ASSLLAGVETQY
>NA|once|TRBV14
ASSLNRAGGGSRGYT
>TRBD1|NA|TRBV6-6
ASSQPGTGPYNEQF
>TRBD2|NA|TRBV10-3
AINFVLAGGTDTQY
>NA|NA|TRBV6-5
ASSGRLDTQY
>TRBD2|NA|TRBV14
ASSRLAGGPTDTQY
>TRBD2|NA|TRBV10-1
ASSLLAGGQDTQY
>NA|NA|TRBV6-5
ASSLQNLDTEAF
>NA|NA|TRBV25-1
ASSESQGSNTEAF
>NA|NA|TRBV19
ASSINSGSPLH
>NA|few|TRBV4-1
ASSQDSGTDSPLH
>TRBD1|NA|TRBV28
ASSPPTWTGRSNYGYT
>TRBD2|NA|TRBV10-3
AISLRGLAVDTQY
>TRBD2|NA|TRBV5-4
ASMLAGGWADTQY
>TRBD1|NA|TRBV28
ASSSGTGVYGYT
>NA|NA|TRBV30
AWRQGYSGNTIY
>TRBD1|NA|TRBV6-2/TRBV6-3
ASSSTTGSVVYEQY
>TRBD1|NA|TRBV3-1/TRBV3-2
ASSQDQDRGRREQY
>NA|NA|TRBV19
ASSLGQPNTEAF